This is a list of T cell receptor beta chains from one sample in a study of blood T cell repertoires in COVID-19. The protocol was immunoSEQ multiplex PCR, while the TCRdb copy is restricted to in-frame clones and leaves out a portion. The table includes over 95,000 clones, over 80% detected once. Source material: peripheral blood. Source of these receptors: a woman aged 50 to 65 with acute or convalescent COVID-19. Each CDR3 is given with its conserved first and last residue. A D gene is named only where the DNA matches it firmly. Clone size is not always given. Where it is, it says once, few, many or a class for expanded clones.

J,V,size,D,DNA,CDR3
TRBJ2-5,TRBV9,-,TRBD2,TGTGCCAGCAGCGTAGGATTGGCGGGAGACCACCAAGAGACCCAGTACTTC,CASSVGLAGDHQETQYF
TRBJ1-1,TRBV27,-,-,TGTGCCAGCAGTAGATCTTCGCCGGACAGAGGATACTGGCTGAACACTGAAGCTTTCTTT,CASSRSSPDRGYWLNTEAFF
TRBJ1-1,TRBV28,-,-,TGTGCCAGCACCTACCGACAGGTGTGGACTGAAGCTTTCTTT,CASTYRQVWTEAFF
TRBJ1-1,TRBV9,-,-,TGTGCCAGCAGCGCGGGGAACATGAACACTGAAGCTTTCTTT,CASSAGNMNTEAFF
TRBJ1-2,TRBV28,-,-,TGTGCCAGCAGGGTAGGGAGCGCCGCTAACTATGGCTACACCTTC,CASRVGSAANYGYTF
TRBJ2-5,TRBV19,-,TRBD1,TGTGCCAGTAGTGTCGGACAGGGTGCGACCCAGTACTTC,CASSVGQGATQYF
TRBJ2-3,TRBV28,-,-,TGTGCCAGCTCATCCAGCGGGTTGACAGATACGCAGTATTTT,CASSSSGLTDTQYF
TRBJ2-2,TRBV5-4,-,TRBD2,TGTGCCAGCAGCCGGGGGGAGGTGGGCACCGGGGAGCTGTTTTTT,CASSRGEVGTGELFF
TRBJ2-5,TRBV7-9,-,-,TGTGCCAGCAGCTCACCCCTTTACGGCCAAGAGACCCAGTACTTC,CASSSPLYGQETQYF
TRBJ1-5,TRBV19,-,TRBD1,TGTGCCAGTAGTGCGCAGCAGGGGGCTAGACAGCCCCAGCATTTT,CASSAQQGARQPQHF
TRBJ1-2,TRBV24-1,-,TRBD1,TGTGCCACCAGTGATGCCCAGGGGGGATATGGCTACACCTTC,CATSDAQGGYGYTF
TRBJ1-2,TRBV18,-,-,TGTGCCAGCTCACCAGAGAGGGCCTCTAACTATGGCTACACCTTC,CASSPERASNYGYTF
TRBJ2-7,TRBV2,-,TRBD2,TGTGCCAGCAGACCCTATAGCGGGATGGGTGACGAGCAGTACTTC,CASRPYSGMGDEQYF
TRBJ2-3,TRBV7-9,once,TRBD2,TGTGCCAGCAGCTTAGTTGCGGGAGCAGATACGCAGTATTTT,CASSLVAGADTQYF
TRBJ2-1,TRBV7-9,-,-,TGTGCCAGCTCGGAGGGAGTCTACAATGAGCAGTTCTTC,CASSEGVYNEQFF
TRBJ1-5,TRBV7-8,-,-,TGTGCCAGCAGCTTAGATGGAGATCACAATCAGCCCCAGCATTTT,CASSLDGDHNQPQHF
TRBJ1-3,TRBV12-3/TRBV12-4,-,-,TGTGCCAGCAAAGATGACGGAGATCGCGCCATATATTTT,CASKDDGDRAIYF
TRBJ1-2,TRBV11-2,-,TRBD1,TGTGCCATCCCAGGGGGCGGCTACACCTTC,CAIPGGGYTF
TRBJ2-5,TRBV6-5,-,-,TGTGCCAGCAGTCTTCGGAGAGGCCAAGAGACCCAGTACTTC,CASSLRRGQETQYF
TRBJ1-5,TRBV5-1,-,TRBD1,TGCGCCAGCAGCTTGACAGGGGCCAATCAGCCCCAGCATTTT,CASSLTGANQPQHF
TRBJ1-1,TRBV30,-,-,TGTGCCTGGAGTGTCCTATTGAACACTGAAGCTTTCTTT,CAWSVLLNTEAFF
TRBJ1-2,TRBV7-2,-,TRBD1,TGTGCCAGCAGCTTAGCAGGGGGCGCCAACTATGGCTACACCTTC,CASSLAGGANYGYTF
TRBJ2-5,TRBV7-6,-,TRBD2,TGTGCCAGCAGCTCCCCCCGGGGGCTAGCGGGGCTCCAGTATGAGACCCAGTACTTC,CASSSPRGLAGLQYETQYF
TRBJ2-2,TRBV12-3/TRBV12-4,-,-,TGTGCCAGCAGTTTCATGAACACCGGGGAGCTGTTTTTT,CASSFMNTGELFF
TRBJ1-2,TRBV3-1/TRBV3-2,-,-,TGTGCCAGCAGCCAAGGGGGCTCCTATGGCTACACCTTC,CASSQGGSYGYTF
TRBJ1-1,TRBV28,-,-,TGTGCCAGCAGTCCAACCCAACTTAACACTGAAGCTTTCTTT,CASSPTQLNTEAFF
TRBJ2-7,TRBV7-8,once,TRBD2,TGTGCCAGCAGACCCACTGCGGGGGGGAACTACGAGCAGTACTTC,CASRPTAGGNYEQYF
TRBJ2-4,TRBV3-1/TRBV3-2,-,TRBD1,TGTGCCAGCAGCCACCGACGGGACAGGGGAGACATTCAGTACTTC,CASSHRRDRGDIQYF
TRBJ1-6,TRBV7-9,once,-,TGTGCCAGCAGCTTAGGAGGAAGGGGTTTTAATTCACCCCTCCACTTT,CASSLGGRGFNSPLHF
TRBJ1-2,TRBV19,-,-,TGTGCCAGTAGTGGTAGAGGGCACGTGGGCTACACCTTC,CASSGRGHVGYTF
TRBJ2-1,TRBV21-1,-,-,TGTGCCAGCAGCCTGGGACAGGCCCCATACAATGAGCAGTTCTTC,CASSLGQAPYNEQFF
TRBJ2-3,TRBV27,-,-,TGTGCCAGCAGTTCTACTCATCCCTCCACAGATACGCAGTATTTT,CASSSTHPSTDTQYF
TRBJ1-4,TRBV30,-,TRBD1,TGTGCCTGGAGTGTAGGGGCCTACCTCGGAGGGGGCGGATATGAAAAACTGTTTTTT,CAWSVGAYLGGGGYEKLFF
TRBJ2-4,TRBV28,-,-,TGTGCCAGCAGGGGGGGGCCCAAAAACATTCAGTACTTC,CASRGGPKNIQYF
TRBJ2-2,TRBV9,-,TRBD1,TGTGCCAGCAGCGTAGGGGCAGGGGGAACTAACACCGGGGAGCTGTTTTTT,CASSVGAGGTNTGELFF
TRBJ1-1,TRBV30,-,-,TGTGCCTGGAGTTGGGGAGGCACTGAAGCTTTCTTT,CAWSWGGTEAFF
TRBJ2-7,TRBV28,-,-,TGTGCCAGCAGCCGACTTCGGGGGACTGTGACCTACGAGCAGTACTTC,CASSRLRGTVTYEQYF
TRBJ1-1,TRBV20-1,-,-,TGCAGTGCTAGTAGGGGACCGGGAGGCACTGAAGCTTTCTTT,CSASRGPGGTEAFF
TRBJ2-5,TRBV3-1/TRBV3-2,-,-,TGTGCCAGCAGCCAGTGGGTTTTAGCGGATGTCCAAGAGACCCAGTACTTC,CASSQWVLADVQETQYF
TRBJ2-1,TRBV19,-,TRBD2,TGTGCCAGTAGTTGGGACACGGGACTAGCGGGAGGGCAAGTGTTCTTC,CASSWDTGLAGGQVFF
TRBJ2-7,TRBV5-1,-,TRBD1,TGCGCCAGCAGCTTGGAACAGGGGGGCATCTACGAGCAGTACTTC,CASSLEQGGIYEQYF
TRBJ1-1,TRBV5-1,-,-,TGCGCCAGCAGCTTGGAGGGTCCAGGGCTGAACACTGAAGCTTTCTTT,CASSLEGPGLNTEAFF
TRBJ1-2,TRBV7-9,-,-,TGTGCCAGCAGCTTAGGCAGGGCTGACTATGGCTACACCTTC,CASSLGRADYGYTF
TRBJ1-3,TRBV1,-,-,TGCACCAGCAGCCAGACATGGAACCGGCCGTTAATGGACACCATATATTTT,CTSSQTWNRPLMDTIYF
TRBJ1-2,TRBV9,few,-,TGTGCCAGCAGCGCTACAGGGTATGGCTACACCTTC,CASSATGYGYTF
TRBJ2-3,TRBV6-2/TRBV6-3,-,TRBD2,TGTGCCAGCAGTTCGGGACTAGCGGGGCCTACAGATACGCAGTATTTT,CASSSGLAGPTDTQYF
TRBJ2-3,TRBV6-2/TRBV6-3,-,TRBD2,TGTGCCAGCAGTTACGAAATAGGGCGGGAGCGCAGAGATACGCAGTATTTT,CASSYEIGRERRDTQYF
TRBJ2-7,TRBV3-1/TRBV3-2,-,-,TGTGCCAGCAGCCAAAGCCTGGGCACGGGAACCTACGGATACGAGCAGTACTTC,CASSQSLGTGTYGYEQYF
TRBJ2-3,TRBV6-2/TRBV6-3,-,-,TGTGCCAGCAGTTACTCCACTCGCCTGGATACGCAGTATTTT,CASSYSTRLDTQYF
TRBJ2-3,TRBV6-6,-,-,TGTGCCAGCAGGAAGGGAGGGGGAGATACGCAGTATTTT,CASRKGGGDTQYF
TRBJ1-1,TRBV19,-,-,TGTGCCAGTAGTGTTGTGTCAGGGGCAGGGAACACTGAAGCTTTCTTT,CASSVVSGAGNTEAFF
TRBJ2-7,TRBV28,-,TRBD1,TGTGCCACCCTGGGACAGGTTAAGGGAAACTACGAGCAGTACTTC,CATLGQVKGNYEQYF
TRBJ1-5,TRBV7-8,-,-,TGTGCCAGCAGCCTAGCCAGGTTTGGGAGCAATCAGCCCCAGCATTTT,CASSLARFGSNQPQHF